These 2 T cell receptor beta chains were sequenced from one sample in a study of CD8 T cells in Susac syndrome (dated by TCRdb to the late 2010s). Receptor amplification or capture employed the immunoSEQ multiplex PCR assay. RNA was extracted with the RNeasy kit and 0.5 to 1 ug was reverse transcribed using random hexamers. In-frame beta chains were kept once TCRdb had trimmed the public reads at Q25 with fastp and called clones with MiXCR. All rows with the same CDR3 protein become a single entry with the most common DNA and genes. The sample includes around 140,000 distinct CDR3 sequences, with roughly 76% observed a single time. 0.5% to 0.65% of the sample lies in the top ten. The material sequenced was CD8+ T cells from PBMCs. Receptors originate from a human donor with multiple sclerosis.

The chain joins TRBV4-2 to TRBJ1-4; D is undetermined. Germline V gene sequence: CDR1 LGHNA, CDR2 YNFKEQ. CDR3 length: 15 residues. V lost 0 bases and J 3 bases, leaving 8 bases between the germline ends. The CDR3 DNA reads TGTGCCAGCAGCCAAGAACGACTATCTAATGAAAAACTGTTTTTT. It codes for CASSQERLSNEKLFF.

The CDR3 nucleotides are TGCGCCAGCAGCCGAAAGACAGGATCCAATCAGCCCCAGCATTTT. The encoded protein is CASSRKTGSNQPQHF. V gene TRBV4-1 combines with J gene TRBJ1-5; D might be TRBD1 (6 bases). Germline lookup yields CDR1 MGHRA and CDR2 YSYEKL. This CDR3 is 15 amino acids long. The V gene lost 4 bases and the J gene lost 3 bases, with 13 bases spanning the gap.